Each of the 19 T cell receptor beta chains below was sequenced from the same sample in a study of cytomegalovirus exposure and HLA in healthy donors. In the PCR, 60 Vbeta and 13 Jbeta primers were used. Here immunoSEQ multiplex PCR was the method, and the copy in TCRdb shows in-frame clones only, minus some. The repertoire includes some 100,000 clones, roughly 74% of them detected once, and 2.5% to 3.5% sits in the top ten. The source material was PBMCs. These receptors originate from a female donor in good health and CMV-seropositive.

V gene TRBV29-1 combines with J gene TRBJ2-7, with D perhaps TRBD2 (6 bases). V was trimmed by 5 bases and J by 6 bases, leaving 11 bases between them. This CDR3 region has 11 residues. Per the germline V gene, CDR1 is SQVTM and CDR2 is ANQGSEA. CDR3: CSVRLGGEQYF. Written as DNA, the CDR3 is TGCAGCGTTCGGTTGGGAGGCGAGCAGTACTTC.

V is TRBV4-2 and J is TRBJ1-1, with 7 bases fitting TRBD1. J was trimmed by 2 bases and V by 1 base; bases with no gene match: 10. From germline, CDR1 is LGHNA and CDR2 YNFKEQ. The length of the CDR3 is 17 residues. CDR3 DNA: TGTGCCAGCAGCCAAGGCGGAGGTGGACAGGCCAACACTGAAGCTTTCTTT. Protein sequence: CASSQGGGGQANTEAFF.

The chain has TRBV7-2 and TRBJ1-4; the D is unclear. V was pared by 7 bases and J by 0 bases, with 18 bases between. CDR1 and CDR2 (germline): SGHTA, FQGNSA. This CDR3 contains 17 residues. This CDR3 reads CASTSMAPGATNEKLFF. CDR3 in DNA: TGTGCCAGCACTTCAATGGCTCCGGGAGCAACTAATGAAAAACTGTTTTTT.

Here the CDR3 reads CASSLTRDRPSEQFF. CDR3 DNA: TGTGCCAGCAGCTTAACAAGGGACAGGCCCAGTGAGCAGTTCTTC. The V call is TRBV7-2, the J call TRBJ2-1, with TRBD1 matching 8 bases. The CDR3 covers 15 residues. With V trimmed by 2 bases and J by 9 bases, 9 bases remained unmatched. The germline V gene encodes CDR1 SGHTA and CDR2 FQGNSA.

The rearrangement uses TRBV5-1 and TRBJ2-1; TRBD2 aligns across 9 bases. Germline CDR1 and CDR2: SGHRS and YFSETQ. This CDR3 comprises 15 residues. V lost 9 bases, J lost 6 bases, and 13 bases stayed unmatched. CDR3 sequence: CATRTSAVPLNEQFF. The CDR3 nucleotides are TGCGCCACCAGGACTAGCGCTGTTCCTCTCAATGAGCAGTTCTTC.

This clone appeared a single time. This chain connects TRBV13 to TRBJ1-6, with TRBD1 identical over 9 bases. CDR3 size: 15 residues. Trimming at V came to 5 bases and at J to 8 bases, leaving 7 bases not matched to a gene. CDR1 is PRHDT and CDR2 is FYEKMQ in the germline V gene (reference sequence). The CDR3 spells CASSLGTGKDSPLHF. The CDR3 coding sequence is TGTGCCAGCAGCCTGGGGACAGGGAAGGATTCACCCCTCCACTTT. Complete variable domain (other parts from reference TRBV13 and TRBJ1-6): AAGVIQSPRHLIKEKRETATLKCYPIPRHDTVYWYQQGPGQDPQFLISFYEKMQSDKGSIPDRFSAQQFSDYHSELNMSSLELGDSALYFCASSLGTGKDSPLHFGNGTRLTVT.

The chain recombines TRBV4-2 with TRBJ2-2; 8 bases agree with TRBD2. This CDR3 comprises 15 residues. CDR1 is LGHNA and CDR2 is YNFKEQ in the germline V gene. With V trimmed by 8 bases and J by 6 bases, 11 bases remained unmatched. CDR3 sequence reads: CASARGALASGELFF. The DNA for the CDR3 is TGTGCCAGCGCGCGGGGGGCGCTTGCGTCCGGGGAGCTGTTTTTT.

The CDR3 region has the DNA TGTGCCAGCAGTCCAGGACAGACCCTGTACACCATATATTTT. Translated, it gives CASSPGQTLYTIYF. The V gene is TRBV27, the J gene TRBJ1-3; the D gene is possibly TRBD1 (6 bases). V lost 5 bases and J 8 bases, leaving 16 bases between the germline ends. The germline V gene has CDR1 MNHEY and CDR2 SMNVEV (reference sequence). CDR3 length equals 14 residues.

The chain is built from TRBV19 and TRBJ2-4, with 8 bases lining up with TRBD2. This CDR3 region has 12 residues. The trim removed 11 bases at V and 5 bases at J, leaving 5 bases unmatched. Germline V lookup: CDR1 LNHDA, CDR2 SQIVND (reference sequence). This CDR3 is CASGGGQNIQYF. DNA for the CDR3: TGTGCCTCGGGGGGGGGACAAAACATTCAGTACTTC.

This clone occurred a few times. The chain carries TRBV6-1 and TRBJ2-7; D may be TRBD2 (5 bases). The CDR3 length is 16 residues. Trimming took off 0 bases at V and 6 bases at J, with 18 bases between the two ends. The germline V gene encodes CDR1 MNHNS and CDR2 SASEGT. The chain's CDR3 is CASSEALGVGLGEQYF. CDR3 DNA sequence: TGTGCCAGCAGTGAAGCGCTCGGGGTAGGTTTGGGCGAGCAGTACTTC.

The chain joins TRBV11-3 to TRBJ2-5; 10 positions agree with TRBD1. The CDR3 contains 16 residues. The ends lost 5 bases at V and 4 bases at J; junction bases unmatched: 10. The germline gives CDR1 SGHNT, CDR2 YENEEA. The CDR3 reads CASSLGDRGLGETQYF. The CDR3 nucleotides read TGTGCCAGCAGCCTAGGGGACAGGGGTTTGGGAGAGACCCAGTACTTC.

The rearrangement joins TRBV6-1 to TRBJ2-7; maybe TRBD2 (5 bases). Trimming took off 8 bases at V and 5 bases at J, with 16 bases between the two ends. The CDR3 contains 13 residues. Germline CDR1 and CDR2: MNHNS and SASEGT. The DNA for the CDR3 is TGTGCCAGCGGAGCGGACGAGGTCGACGAGCAGTACTTC. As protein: CASGADEVDEQYF.

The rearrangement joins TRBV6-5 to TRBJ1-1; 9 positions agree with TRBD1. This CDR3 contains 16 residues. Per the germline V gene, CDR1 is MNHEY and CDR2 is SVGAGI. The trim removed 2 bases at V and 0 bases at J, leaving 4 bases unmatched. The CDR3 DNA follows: TGTGCCAGCAGTTACCGGGGGACAGGGATGAACACTGAAGCTTTCTTT. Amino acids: CASSYRGTGMNTEAFF.

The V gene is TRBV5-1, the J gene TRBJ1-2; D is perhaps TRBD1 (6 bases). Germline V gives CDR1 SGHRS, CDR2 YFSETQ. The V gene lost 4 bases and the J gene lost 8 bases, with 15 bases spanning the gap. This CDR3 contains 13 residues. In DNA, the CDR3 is TGCGCCAGCAGCAGTACAGGGCTAGGAGGCTACACCTTC. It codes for CASSSTGLGGYTF.

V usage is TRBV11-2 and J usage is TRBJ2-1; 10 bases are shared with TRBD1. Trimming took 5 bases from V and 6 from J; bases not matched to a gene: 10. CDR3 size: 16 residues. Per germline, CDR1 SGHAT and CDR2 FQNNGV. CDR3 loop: CASSANRDRGLNEQFF. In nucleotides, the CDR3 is TGTGCCAGCAGCGCAAACCGGGACAGGGGCCTCAATGAGCAGTTCTTC.

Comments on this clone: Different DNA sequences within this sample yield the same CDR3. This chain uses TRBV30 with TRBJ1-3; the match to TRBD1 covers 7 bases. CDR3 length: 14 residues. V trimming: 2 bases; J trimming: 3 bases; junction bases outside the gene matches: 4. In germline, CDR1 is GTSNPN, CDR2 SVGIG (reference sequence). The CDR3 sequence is CAWSSTGSGNTIYF. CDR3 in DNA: TGTGCCTGGAGTTCGACAGGGAGTGGAAACACCATATATTTT.

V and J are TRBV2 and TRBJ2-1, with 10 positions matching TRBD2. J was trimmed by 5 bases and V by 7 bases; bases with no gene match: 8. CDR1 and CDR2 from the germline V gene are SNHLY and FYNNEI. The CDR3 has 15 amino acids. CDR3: CASKSSGGRDNEQFF. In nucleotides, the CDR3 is TGTGCCAGCAAGAGTAGCGGGGGGCGCGACAATGAGCAGTTCTTC.

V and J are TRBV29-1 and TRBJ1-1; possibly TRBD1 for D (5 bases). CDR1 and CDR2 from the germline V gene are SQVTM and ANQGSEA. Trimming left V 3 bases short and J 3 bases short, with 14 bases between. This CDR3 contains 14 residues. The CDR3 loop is CSVDRVRADTEAFF. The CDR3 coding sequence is TGCAGCGTTGACAGGGTCAGGGCAGACACTGAAGCTTTCTTT.

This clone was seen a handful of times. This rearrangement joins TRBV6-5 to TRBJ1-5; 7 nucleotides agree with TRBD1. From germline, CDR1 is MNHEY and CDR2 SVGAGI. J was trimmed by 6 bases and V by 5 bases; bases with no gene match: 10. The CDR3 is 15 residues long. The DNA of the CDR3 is TGTGCCAGCAGTCTGAACAGGGGCCTCGGTCAGCCCCAGCATTTT. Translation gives CASSLNRGLGQPQHF.